A single sample gave rise to the 22 T cell receptor beta chains below, sequenced in a study of T-cell reconstitution after alpha-beta-depleted transplantation in children. The TCRbeta library incorporated unique molecular identifiers. MiXCR, run by TCRdb on the PCR reads, gives a single entry per CDR3 protein. The sample consists of 480,000 or so distinct CDR3 sequences, over 9.5% of them appearing once. The sample here was PBMCs, taken before TCRalphabeta/CD19-depleted stem cell transplant. The source of these receptors is a child aged 2-15 years with inherited bone marrow failure, due to receive a stem cell transplant.

This clonotype was observed many times. The chain is built from TRBV20-1 and TRBJ2-4, with 14 positions matching TRBD2. The germline CDR1 and CDR2 sequences are DFQATT and SNEGSKA (reference sequence). The CDR3 length is 16 residues. The junction had 5 bases not matched to a gene; V was cut back by 2 bases and J by 5 bases. The CDR3 region is CSARLGLAGVQNIQYF. The CDR3 DNA reads as TGCAGTGCTAGACTGGGACTAGCGGGAGTCCAAAACATTCAGTACTTC.

This clonotype has just a few counts. The chain has TRBV7-6 and TRBJ2-1, with 14 nucleotides matching TRBD2. V was pared by 1 base and J by 9 bases, with 5 bases of the junction left unmatched. The germline V gene has CDR1 SGHVS and CDR2 FNYEAQ. CDR3 size: 16 residues. The CDR3 spells CASSLGGLAGVLEQFF. The CDR3 nucleotides read TGTGCCAGCAGCTTAGGGGGACTAGCGGGAGTTCTTGAGCAGTTCTTC.

This chain joins TRBV20-1 and TRBJ2-7; TRBD2 matches at 8 bases. This CDR3 has 16 amino acids. V trimming: 0 bases; J trimming: 0 bases; junction bases outside the gene matches: 7. Looked up from germline, CDR1 is DFQATT and CDR2 is SNEGSKA (reference sequence). CDR3 sequence: CSARDLGGRFSYEQYF. CDR3 bases: TGCAGTGCTAGAGATCTAGGCGGGAGGTTCTCCTACGAGCAGTACTTC.

CDR3 amino acids: CASSCRDRNTEAFF. The CDR3 DNA follows: TGTGCCAGCAGTTGCCGGGACAGAAACACTGAAGCTTTCTTT. The gene calls are TRBV21-1 and TRBJ1-1; the tabulated D call, TRBD1, remains unverified against the DNA. TRBV21-1 is reported as a pseudogene. CDR3 length: 14 amino acids.

This clonotype was detected many times. The chain uses TRBV4-2 and TRBJ2-2; D perhaps matches TRBD1 (6 bases). V shed 1 base and J shed 1 base, with 10 bases lying between them. Germline loops: CDR1 LGHNA, CDR2 YNFKEQ. There are 16 residues in the CDR3. CDR3 DNA sequence: TGTGCCAGCAGCCAAGGGCAGGGGCGGAACACCGGGGAGCTGTTTTTT. Amino acids: CASSQGQGRNTGELFF.

This clonotype was counted ten times or more. The V call is TRBV20-1, the J call TRBJ2-1; TRBD2 matches at 12 bases. V lost 0 bases to trimming and J lost 9 bases; unmatched junction nucleotides: 9. Germline CDR1 DFQATT, CDR2 SNEGSKA (reference sequence). This CDR3 has 16 residues. CDR3 bases: TGCAGTGCTAGAGATCCCAGACTAGCGGGAGATGGTGAGCAGTTCTTC. The encoded protein is CSARDPRLAGDGEQFF.

This clonotype has ten or more counts. This rearrangement joins TRBV5-6 to TRBJ2-1, with a weak D call TRBD2 (5 bases). Germline V CDR1 and CDR2: SGHDT, YYEEEE. The ends were cut back, 6 bases at V and 0 bases at J, with 10 bases in the middle. The CDR3 loop spans 14 amino acids. CDR3 protein: CASTIASSYNEQFF. CDR3 DNA: TGTGCCAGCACCATAGCGAGCTCCTACAATGAGCAGTTCTTC.

This sequence joins TRBV10-3 and TRBJ2-3; perhaps D is TRBD1 or TRBD2 (7 bases each). V was cut by 4 bases and J by 4 bases, with 12 bases left in between. Looked up from germline, CDR1 is ENHRY and CDR2 is SYGVKD. This CDR3 has 14 amino acids. Written as DNA, the CDR3 is TGTGCCATCAGTGGGGAGGGGGCCTCAGATACGCAGTATTTT. Translating gives CAISGEGASDTQYF.

The chain is built from TRBV12-3 or TRBV12-4 and TRBJ2-3, with 7 bases matching TRBD1. The CDR3 is 14 residues long. V was clipped by 1 base and J by 3 bases; unmatched bases: 1. The CDR3 DNA is TGTGCCAGCAGTTTAGTACAGGGGACAGATACGCAGTATTTT. This sequence encodes CASSLVQGTDTQYF.

The table lists this clonotype with many counts. The chain links TRBV7-2 to TRBJ2-1, with 11 bases identical to TRBD2. CDR3 length equals 14 residues. Germline CDR1 and CDR2: SGHTA and FQGNSA. V dropped 6 bases and J dropped 9; count of bases not matched to a gene: 7. The CDR3 nucleotides are TGTGCCAGCAGTTTTCTAGCGGGAGGTGGTGAGCAGTTCTTC. Translated, it gives CASSFLAGGGEQFF. Complete variable domain (other parts from reference TRBV7-2 and TRBJ2-1): GAGVSQSPSNKVTEKGKDVELRCDPISGHTALYWYRQSLGQGLEFLIYFQGNSAPDKSGLPSDRFSAERTGGSVSTLTIQRTQQEDSAVYLCASSFLAGGGEQFFGPGTRLTVL.

The V call is TRBV6-5, the J call TRBJ1-5; TRBD1 aligns across 7 bases. After removal of 2 bases from V and 8 bases from J, the junction contained 12 bases not matched to a gene. Germline V CDR1 and CDR2: MNHEY, SVGAGI. This CDR3 has 16 residues. The CDR3 coding sequence is TGTGCCAGCAGTTACCGCACAGGGGTCGGTGCTAAGCCCCAGCATTTT. This sequence encodes CASSYRTGVGAKPQHF.

The rearrangement links TRBV2 to TRBJ2-5; 7 bases line up with TRBD2. Germline CDR1 is SNHLY and CDR2 is FYNNEI. With 2 bases clipped from V and 6 bases from J, the junction kept 6 bases outside the gene matches. The CDR3 is 14 residues long. CDR3 DNA sequence: TGTGCCAGCAGTGAATGGTCTAGCGGAAAGACCCAGTACTTC. This codes for CASSEWSSGKTQYF.

This clonotype was counted many times. This chain links TRBV12-5 with TRBJ2-3, with D perhaps TRBD1 or TRBD2 (5 bases each). V lost 7 bases to trimming and J lost 11 bases, with 19 bases between them. CDR1 is LGHNT and CDR2 is FRNRAP in the germline V gene. The CDR3 contains 13 residues. The CDR3 region has the DNA TGTGCTAGTGACTCAGGGAAGGGACGTGGGCAGTATTTT. Translating it yields CASDSGKGRGQYF.

This clonotype was detected ten times or more. This sequence joins TRBV10-2 and TRBJ2-7; a weak D match, TRBD2 (7 bases). Per the germline V gene, CDR1 is WSHSY and CDR2 is SAAADI. The CDR3 spans 19 residues. Trimming took off 0 bases at V and 0 bases at J, with 21 bases between the two ends. CDR3 sequence: CASSESGDWGGTFSYEQYF. CDR3 nucleotide sequence: TGCGCCAGCAGTGAGTCGGGGGATTGGGGAGGGACATTCTCCTACGAGCAGTACTTC.

This clonotype showed up many times. This rearrangement joins TRBV28 to TRBJ2-7; D gene unclear. Germline V lookup: CDR1 MDHEN, CDR2 SYDVKM. This CDR3 contains 16 residues. Trimming cost V 1 base and J 5 bases, with 18 bases left between them. Here the CDR3 reads CASSLYSEGPIHEQYF. The CDR3 DNA follows: TGTGCCAGCAGTTTATATAGTGAAGGGCCGATCCACGAGCAGTACTTC.

There are many counts of this clonotype. The V call is TRBV27, the J call TRBJ2-1; D unresolved. The CDR3 spans 12 residues. Trimming stripped 8 bases from V and 8 bases from J, with 13 bases between. Per the germline V gene, CDR1 is MNHEY and CDR2 is SMNVEV (reference sequence). The CDR3 loop is CASGFKGYEQFF. The CDR3 DNA is TGTGCCAGCGGCTTTAAGGGCTATGAGCAGTTCTTC.

This clonotype was seen at least ten times. The gene calls are TRBV7-8 and TRBJ1-2; D gene uncertain. CDR1 and CDR2 from the germline V gene are SGHVS and FQNEAQ. The CDR3 length is 13 residues. V was trimmed by 5 bases and J by 6 bases, leaving 13 bases between them. CDR3 protein: CASSDRPWDGYTF. For the CDR3, the DNA is TGTGCCAGCAGCGATAGACCTTGGGATGGCTACACCTTC. The entire variable domain, with the rest obtained from reference TRBV7-8 and TRBJ1-2, is as follows: GAGVSQSPRYKVAKRGQDVALRCDPISGHVSLFWYQQALGQGPEFLTYFQNEAQLDKSGLPSDRFFAERPEGSVSTLKIQRTQQEDSAVYLCASSDRPWDGYTFGSGTRLTVV.

The chain couples TRBV20-1 to TRBJ2-1; 9 bases fit TRBD2. Trimming cost V 0 bases and J 7 bases; bases outside gene matches: 7. The V gene's germline CDR1 is DFQATT and CDR2 SNEGSKA (reference sequence). The CDR3 runs 15 residues. CDR3 sequence (DNA): TGCAGTGCTAGAGATGTGGCGGGAGGGATGAATGAGCAGTTCTTC. It translates to CSARDVAGGMNEQFF.

With respect to this clonotype: A much larger clone differs from this one at a single base, so this may be a read error. This sequence joins TRBV12-3 or TRBV12-4 and TRBJ2-7, with a possible D match to TRBD2 (6 bases). This CDR3 region has 14 residues. Deletions cut 2 bases from V and 2 bases from J, with 10 bases between. The CDR3 DNA reads as TGTGCCAGCAGTTTACGGCGGGACGCCTACGAGCAGTACTTC. Its translation: CASSLRRDAYEQYF.

The chain employs TRBV30 and TRBJ2-5; D is ambiguous. Per the germline V gene, CDR1 is GTSNPN and CDR2 is SVGIG (reference sequence). Trimming stripped 4 bases from V and 0 bases from J, with 6 bases between. This CDR3 has 12 residues. The CDR3 reads CAWNNNQETQYF. DNA for the CDR3: TGTGCCTGGAATAACAACCAAGAGACCCAGTACTTC.

V usage is TRBV25-1 and J usage is TRBJ2-1; maybe TRBD1 (6 bases). The germline V and J ends were trimmed by 8 bases and 6 bases, with 14 bases remaining between them. Germline lookup yields CDR1 MGHDK and CDR2 SYGVNS. The CDR3 totals 13 residues. The chain's CDR3 is CASRRRTANEQFF. CDR3 coding DNA: TGTGCCAGCCGAAGGAGGACAGCCAATGAGCAGTTCTTC.

This clonotype came up a few times. J is TRBJ2-7 and V is TRBV30; TRBD2 agrees at 7 bases. This CDR3 is built from 15 residues. V shed 3 bases and J 5 bases; nucleotides not matched to a gene: 13. Germline-derived CDR1 and CDR2 are GTSNPN and SVGIG (reference sequence). The CDR3 DNA reads TGTGCCTGGAGCCCCCTTGGCGGGAGTTACCACGAGCAGTACTTC. Its protein is CAWSPLGGSYHEQYF. The full variable domain, in which reference TRBV30 and TRBJ2-7 provide the parts outside the CDR3, is SQTIHQWPATLVQPVGSPLSLECTVEGTSNPNLYWYRQAAGRGLQLLFYSVGIGQISSEVPQNLSASRPQDRQFILSSKKLLLSDSGFYLCAWSPLGGSYHEQYFGPGTRLTVT.